This entry features one T cell receptor beta chain sequence. Its antigen remains unidentified. These data belong to a study of T cell responses to AZD1222 COVID-19 vaccine. Study-level results: Clonal diversity may have been underestimated in mostly white British donors. Of spike-specific TCRs, nearly half reportedly target regions left unmutated in variants. Increases in Spike-specific TCR breadth and depth were seen after two AZD1222 doses. All repertoire sampling was performed exclusively after the peak T cell response.

This table comes from immunoSEQ multiplex PCR, and its TCRdb copy is limited to in-frame clones, with some not included. This table has under 150,000 clones, 75% to 90% appearing once. The clonotype originates from an adult who received the AZD1222 COVID-19 vaccine. This specimen consisted of peripheral blood, obtained 28 days after the second AZD1222 dose.

The DNA for the CDR3 is TGTGCCAGCAGTGAAGGTGTTCGGGGGAACACTGAAGCTTTCTTT. Its translation: CASSEGVRGNTEAFF. The chain carries TRBV6-1 and TRBJ1-1; D gene uncertain. The CDR3 is 15 amino acids. With 1 base removed from V and 1 base from J, the gap between germline ends came to 10 bases. Germline CDR1 reads MNHNS; CDR2 reads SASEGT.